This is a list of T cell receptor beta chains from one sample in a study of blood T cells in healthy people across ages. MiXCR, applied by TCRdb to the 5' RACE reads, yields one record per CDR3 protein. The sample includes more than 1,400,000 distinct CDR3 sequences, 42% of them seen just once. What was sequenced was blood. These TCRs come from a young woman in good health. The CDR3 runs from the conserved cysteine through the conserved F or W. D genes are given only for firm matches. The listing skips clone size in some rows; elsewhere it reads once, few, many or a size class.

V,size,J,D,CDR3,DNA
TRBV5-6,NA,TRBJ2-1,NA,CASGLDGASYEQFF,TGTGCCAGCGGCTTAGACGGCGCAAGCTACGAGCAGTTCTTC
TRBV20-1,once,TRBJ1-3,NA,CSAKASSGNTIYF,TGCAGTGCTAAGGCTAGCTCTGGAAACACCATATATTTT
TRBV6-5,few,TRBJ1-1,NA,CASSNGRTLRTEAFF,TGTGCCAGCAGTAACGGACGGACCCTGAGGACTGAAGCTTTCTTT
TRBV6-1,NA,TRBJ1-6,TRBD1,CASSEWRDRGDSPLHF,TGTGCCAGCAGTGAATGGCGGGACAGGGGAGATTCACCCCTCCACTTT
TRBV4-2,few,TRBJ2-7,NA,CASSGGGVASYEQYF,TGTGCCAGCAGCGGAGGAGGAGTGGCCTCCTACGAGCAGTACTTC
TRBV20-1,NA,TRBJ1-1,NA,CSARYPGNTEAFF,TGCAGTGCTAGGTACCCAGGGAACACTGAAGCTTTCTTT
TRBV4-1,NA,TRBJ2-7,NA,CASSQGKWGEHYEQYF,TGCGCCAGCAGCCAAGGGAAATGGGGTGAACACTACGAGCAGTACTTC
TRBV7-8,NA,TRBJ2-1,NA,CASSQMSRGEQFF,TGTGCCAGCAGCCAAATGTCTAGGGGTGAGCAGTTCTTC
TRBV18,NA,TRBJ1-2,TRBD1,CASRQGKGGFGYGYTF,TGTGCCAGCCGGCAGGGGAAAGGGGGCTTTGGCTATGGCTACACCTTC
TRBV20-1,once,TRBJ2-7,TRBD1,CSARAGQVNEQYF,TGCAGTGCTAGGGCGGGACAGGTGAACGAGCAGTACTTC
TRBV5-1,few,TRBJ1-2,TRBD1,CASSKDRGQDYGYTF,TGCGCCAGCAGCAAGGACAGGGGGCAGGACTATGGCTACACCTTC
TRBV12-3/TRBV12-4,NA,TRBJ2-3,NA,CASSFSVRADTQYF,TGTGCCAGCAGTTTCAGCGTGAGAGCAGATACGCAGTATTTT
TRBV6-1,few,TRBJ1-5,NA,CASSDHSRGWPGNQPQHF,TGTGCCAGCAGTGACCATAGCAGGGGTTGGCCGGGCAATCAGCCCCAGCATTTT
TRBV20-1,NA,TRBJ2-7,TRBD2,CSGGGREVSYEQYF,TGCAGTGGGGGAGGGAGGGAAGTGTCCTACGAGCAGTACTTC
TRBV5-1,few,TRBJ2-7,NA,CASSFPTEEQYF,TGCGCCAGCAGCTTTCCGACCGAGGAGCAGTACTTC
TRBV11-2,NA,TRBJ1-4,NA,CASSRTAIATNEKLFF,TGTGCCAGCAGCAGGACAGCCATTGCAACTAATGAAAAACTGTTTTTT
TRBV2,NA,TRBJ2-3,NA,CASKPRGGNTQYF,TGTGCCAGCAAACCCAGGGGGGGAAATACGCAGTATTTT
TRBV6-6,NA,TRBJ1-5,NA,CASSYGRGQFNRPQHF,TGTGCCAGCAGTTACGGTAGAGGACAGTTCAATCGGCCCCAGCATTTT
TRBV2,once,TRBJ1-5,TRBD1,CASSERGLNSNRPQHF,TGTGCCAGCAGTGAGAGGGGGCTAAATAGCAATCGGCCCCAGCATTTT
TRBV12-3/TRBV12-4,few,TRBJ1-6,TRBD1,CASSLLRTGGTGSPLHF,TGTGCCAGCAGTTTACTCAGGACAGGGGGGACGGGATCACCCCTCCACTTT
TRBV6-5,NA,TRBJ2-7,TRBD2,CASSYRRSGSLAEQYF,TGTGCCAGCAGTTATCGGAGGAGCGGGAGTTTAGCCGAGCAGTACTTC
TRBV5-1,NA,TRBJ1-1,NA,CASSVWEVQNTEAFF,TGCGCCAGCAGCGTCTGGGAAGTCCAGAACACTGAAGCTTTCTTT
TRBV4-2,few,TRBJ2-7,NA,CASSQDSGTASEQYF,TGTGCCAGCAGCCAAGATTCGGGGACCGCATCCGAGCAGTACTTC
TRBV19,few,TRBJ2-6,NA,CASRAVFTGANVLTF,TGTGCCAGTAGGGCGGTCTTTACTGGGGCCAACGTCCTGACTTTC
TRBV4-1,few,TRBJ2-7,TRBD1,CASTSGTGGGMYEQYF,TGCGCCAGCACCTCCGGGACAGGGGGCGGTATGTACGAGCAGTACTTC
TRBV20-1,few,TRBJ2-1,NA,CSPGPPSYNEQFF,TGCAGTCCGGGGCCCCCCTCCTACAATGAGCAGTTCTTC
TRBV6-1,few,TRBJ1-2,NA,CASSEAPSPTGYYGYTF,TGTGCCAGCAGTGAAGCGCCCTCACCTACAGGGTACTATGGCTACACCTTC
TRBV18,NA,TRBJ2-2,NA,CASSPRATDGELFF,TGTGCCAGCTCACCACGCGCGACAGACGGGGAGCTGTTTTTT
TRBV5-1,NA,TRBJ2-3,TRBD2,CASSLALSGLAVDTQYF,TGCGCCAGCAGCTTGGCCCTTAGTGGACTAGCTGTGGATACGCAGTATTTT
TRBV29-1,NA,TRBJ2-3,TRBD1,CSVKDRGFADTQYF,TGCAGCGTTAAGGACAGGGGGTTCGCAGATACGCAGTATTTT
TRBV29-1,once,TRBJ1-2,TRBD1,CSVEDPGQGAYTF,TGCAGCGTTGAAGATCCGGGTCAGGGGGCCTACACCTTC
TRBV6-5,few,TRBJ2-1,TRBD2,CASSYSSEGLADYNEQFF,TGTGCCAGCAGTTACTCGAGCGAGGGACTAGCGGACTACAATGAGCAGTTCTTC
TRBV7-2,few,TRBJ2-7,TRBD2,CASSQSGTRNEQYF,TGTGCCAGCAGCCAGTCCGGGACTAGAAACGAGCAGTACTTC
TRBV5-1,NA,TRBJ2-1,TRBD2,CASSRAGVLSYNEQFF,TGCGCCAGCAGCAGAGCGGGGGTCCTCTCCTACAATGAGCAGTTCTTC
TRBV20-1,NA,TRBJ2-1,TRBD2,CSARETSGRPLVSYNEQFF,TGCAGTGCTAGGGAGACTAGCGGGAGACCCCTCGTCTCCTACAATGAGCAGTTCTTC
TRBV29-1,NA,TRBJ1-2,NA,CSVGSPRIAGYTF,TGCAGCGTTGGAAGTCCCAGGATTGCAGGCTACACCTTC
TRBV20-1,NA,TRBJ2-7,TRBD2,CSAEIAGIYEQYF,TGCAGTGCTGAGATAGCGGGGATTTACGAGCAGTACTTC
TRBV5-4,NA,TRBJ1-2,NA,CASTGRGIYGYTF,TGTGCCAGCACCGGTCGGGGAATCTATGGCTACACCTTC
TRBV20-1,once,TRBJ2-5,TRBD1,CSASFRGPQTQYF,TGCAGTGCTAGTTTCAGGGGGCCTCAGACCCAGTACTTC
TRBV7-9,few,TRBJ2-1,NA,CASSLKAETYNEQFF,TGTGCCAGCAGCTTAAAAGCGGAGACCTACAATGAGCAGTTCTTC
TRBV10-3,NA,TRBJ2-5,NA,CAISQPAYQETQYF,TGTGCCATCAGTCAACCAGCGTACCAAGAGACCCAGTACTTC
TRBV25-1,NA,TRBJ2-1,TRBD2,CAVRGGVLDTEQFF,TGTGCCGTCCGGGGGGGCGTCCTAGATACTGAGCAGTTCTTC
TRBV30,NA,TRBJ1-4,NA,CAWSLREKLFF,TGTGCCTGGAGTTTGCGTGAAAAACTGTTTTTT
TRBV5-1,NA,TRBJ2-1,NA,CASSLARGLGSYEQFF,TGCGCCAGCAGCTTGGCCCGGGGGTTGGGATCCTACGAGCAGTTCTTC
TRBV10-3,NA,TRBJ2-2,NA,CAIRDINTGELFF,TGTGCCATCAGGGACATTAACACCGGGGAGCTGTTTTTT
TRBV28,NA,TRBJ1-2,NA,CASSLSPDRPTPYGYTF,TGTGCCAGCAGTTTATCCCCGGACAGACCTACCCCCTATGGCTACACCTTC
TRBV5-1,few,TRBJ1-6,NA,CASKLGGIDNSPLHF,TGCGCCAGCAAGCTTGGGGGTATCGATAATTCACCCCTCCACTTT
TRBV6-5,NA,TRBJ2-5,NA,CASSYVRRGQETQYF,TGTGCCAGCAGTTACGTCCGGCGGGGCCAAGAGACCCAGTACTTC
TRBV6-2/TRBV6-3,few,TRBJ2-6,TRBD1,CASSLGGELWSGANVLTF,TGTGCCAGCAGTCTAGGGGGCGAACTTTGGTCTGGGGCCAACGTCCTGACTTTC
TRBV2,NA,TRBJ2-5,NA,CASTRGAEQETQYF,TGTGCCAGCACCAGGGGGGCAGAACAAGAGACCCAGTACTTC
TRBV3-1,NA,TRBJ2-7,TRBD2,CASSTRLAPNEQYF,TGTGCCAGCAGCACACGACTAGCTCCCAACGAGCAGTACTTC